This T cell receptor beta chain was sequenced in a study of T cells in Graves' hyperthyroidism and ophthalmopathy. Diagnoses used clinical symptoms, serum thyroxine and TRAb, thyroid ultrasound and orbital computed tomography. This clonotype was seen many times. Its antigen remains unknown. This CDR3 has 14 amino acids. CDR1 KGHDR and CDR2 SFDVKD come from the germline V gene. With 4 bases clipped from V and 7 bases from J, the junction kept 6 bases outside the gene matches. Researchers amplified the TCR beta CDR3 regions from RNA transcripts. In the first-round RT-PCR of the TCR CDR3, the HTBI primer set was used. TCRdb used MiXCR to reprocess the multiplex PCR reads, holding one entry per CDR3 protein. This sample has some 510,000 distinct CDR3 sequences, with around 21% found just once. Study-level points and caveats: Ophthalmopathy prediction by the model preceded onset by a median 6.5 months.

The source material was blood. This chain joins TRBV24-1 and TRBJ1-5; the match to TRBD1 covers 7 bases. This clonotype was obtained from a young man with Graves' hyperthyroidism. The CDR3 region has the DNA TGTGCCACCAGTGACGACAGGGTTGGGCAGCCCCAGCATTTT. The encoded protein is CATSDDRVGQPQHF.